Presented here are 14 T cell receptor beta chains from one specimen sequenced in a study of CD8 T cells in Susac syndrome. Random hexamers were used to reverse transcribe an amount of roughly 0.5 to 1 ug RNA. TCRdb re-called the immunoSEQ multiplex PCR reads with MiXCR, one entry per CDR3 protein. The sample consists of tens of thousands of distinct CDR3 sequences, approximately 96% of them appearing once. The specimen sequenced was CD8+ T cells from PBMCs. The receptors were sampled from a human donor with Susac syndrome.

The chain couples TRBV7-2 to TRBJ1-6, with 9 bases matching TRBD1. V was pared by 5 bases and J by 7 bases, with 9 bases of the junction left unmatched. CDR1 and CDR2 (germline): SGHTA, FQGNSA. The length of the CDR3 is 16 residues. CDR3 sequence reads: CASSQLGTGNNSPLHF. The DNA of the CDR3 is TGTGCCAGCAGCCAGCTAGGGACAGGGAACAATTCACCCCTCCACTTT.

The V and J genes are TRBV15 and TRBJ1-1; weak D call: TRBD1 (5 bases). CDR1 is LNHNV and CDR2 is YYDKDF in the germline V gene (reference sequence). V was shortened by 4 bases and J by 3 bases, with 12 bases between the two germline ends. This CDR3 region has 14 residues. The CDR3 loop reads CATSKGRGDTEAFF. DNA for the CDR3: TGTGCCACCAGCAAAGGACGGGGGGACACTGAAGCTTTCTTT.

The chain couples TRBV12-5 to TRBJ2-7; 10 bases are shared with TRBD1. Per the germline V gene, CDR1 is LGHNT and CDR2 is FRNRAP. Trimming removed 5 bases from V and 3 bases from J; junction bases left unmatched: 4. The CDR3 consists of 14 residues. CDR3 DNA: TGTGCTAGTGGTCCGCGGACAGGGGGCTACGAGCAGTACTTC. Its translation is CASGPRTGGYEQYF.

The rearrangement links TRBV19 to TRBJ2-7; the D is unclear. The CDR3 runs 16 residues. With 2 bases removed from V and 3 bases from J, the gap between germline ends came to 17 bases. The germline CDR1 and CDR2 sequences are LNHDA and SQIVND (reference sequence). The CDR3: CASSISSAGTFYEQYF. As DNA, the CDR3 is TGTGCCAGTAGTATAAGCTCGGCAGGTACTTTCTACGAGCAGTACTTC.

V and J are TRBV4-3 and TRBJ2-5; 9 bases fit TRBD1. The CDR3 is 15 amino acids. Per the germline V gene, CDR1 is LGHNA and CDR2 is YSLEER. V gave up 5 bases and J gave up 1 base; unmatched junction bases: 5. CDR3 sequence reads: CASSSDRGTQETQYF. CDR3 nucleotides: TGCGCCAGCAGCTCCGACAGGGGGACCCAAGAGACCCAGTACTTC.

The V and J genes are TRBV24-1 and TRBJ2-3; D tentatively fits TRBD1 or TRBD2 (5 bases each). Per germline, CDR1 KGHDR and CDR2 SFDVKD. V shed 3 bases and J shed 1 base, with 10 bases lying between them. This CDR3 is built from 15 residues. CDR3 sequence (DNA): TGTGCCACCAGTGATATCGGGACGCGCACAGATACGCAGTATTTT. Translated, it gives CATSDIGTRTDTQYF.

V gene TRBV6-5 combines with J gene TRBJ1-2; maybe TRBD1 (5 bases). Trimming stripped 6 bases from V and 6 bases from J, with 17 bases between. The CDR3 sequence is 14 residues long. Germline lookup yields CDR1 MNHEY and CDR2 SVGAGI. For the CDR3, the DNA is TGTGCCAGCAGCCCCGGGACTCCCGGAGATGGCTACACCTTC. Its translation: CASSPGTPGDGYTF.

V and J are TRBV7-9 and TRBJ2-5; D unresolved. The CDR3 is made up of 16 amino acids. Germline V CDR1 and CDR2: SEHNR, FQNEAQ (reference sequence). V dropped 3 bases and J dropped 1 base, with 15 bases sitting between them. The CDR3 DNA follows: TGTGCCAGCAGCTTTGACGTCGCTGGCAGCCAAGAGACCCAGTACTTC. It encodes CASSFDVAGSQETQYF. The full variable domain, completed using reference TRBV7-9 and TRBJ2-5, is DTGVSQNPRHKITKRGQNVTFRCDPISEHNRLYWYRQTLGQGPEFLTYFQNEAQLEKSRLLSDRFSAERPKGSFSTLEIQRTEQGDSAMYLCASSFDVAGSQETQYFGPGTRLLVL.

The V and J genes are TRBV28 and TRBJ2-7; no clear D gene. CDR1 and CDR2 (germline): MDHEN, SYDVKM. The CDR3 has 13 amino acids. Trimming pared 8 bases from V and 2 bases from J, leaving 13 bases between. The CDR3 nucleotides are TGTGCCAGCCAACCGACGGATACCTACGAGCAGTACTTC. This sequence encodes CASQPTDTYEQYF.

The chain combines TRBV29-1 with TRBJ1-2, with D possibly matching TRBD1 (5 bases). Trimming cost V 4 bases and J 3 bases, with 9 bases left between them. This CDR3 contains 12 residues. CDR1 and CDR2 from the germline V gene are SQVTM and ANQGSEA. CDR3 coding DNA: TGCAGCGTTGCGGGGGAGGACTATGGCTACACCTTC. Its translation is CSVAGEDYGYTF.

The chain has TRBV30 and TRBJ1-1, with D uncertain. Deletions cut 1 base from V and 6 bases from J, with 12 bases between. Germline-derived CDR1 and CDR2 are GTSNPN and SVGIG (reference sequence). The CDR3 is 13 amino acids. CDR3 sequence reads: CAWSGSEFSEAFF. CDR3 nucleotide sequence: TGTGCCTGGAGTGGTTCTGAGTTCTCTGAAGCTTTCTTT. Full variable domain (missing parts from reference TRBV30 and TRBJ1-1): SQTIHQWPATLVQPVGSPLSLECTVEGTSNPNLYWYRQAAGRGLQLLFYSVGIGQISSEVPQNLSASRPQDRQFILSSKKLLLSDSGFYLCAWSGSEFSEAFFGQGTRLTVV.

The chain recombines TRBV5-1 with TRBJ1-1; a possible D gene is TRBD1 (5 bases). In germline, CDR1 is SGHRS, CDR2 YFSETQ. V was trimmed by 2 bases and J by 3 bases, leaving 11 bases between them. The CDR3 extends over 14 amino acids. CDR3 sequence: CASSFTGRDTEAFF. The CDR3 DNA reads TGCGCCAGCAGCTTTACGGGACGGGACACTGAAGCTTTCTTT.

The rearrangement links TRBV4-3 to TRBJ1-4; TRBD1 is a possible D gene (5 bases). Germline lookup yields CDR1 LGHNA and CDR2 YSLEER. There are 15 residues in the CDR3. V was cut by 1 base and J by 7 bases, with 13 bases left in between. DNA of the CDR3: TGCGCCAGCAGCCAAGCGCAGGGTGAAGCTGAAAAACTGTTTTTT. It is translated as CASSQAQGEAEKLFF.

The genes are TRBV7-3 and TRBJ2-1; 11 bases map to TRBD2. The CDR3 spans 16 residues. Germline V gene lookup returns CDR1 SGHTA and CDR2 FQGTGA. V lost 0 bases to trimming and J lost 2 bases; unmatched junction nucleotides: 0. The CDR3 region has the DNA TGTGCCAGCAGCTTAACTAGCGGGGGGGCCTACAATGAGCAGTTCTTC. Translation: CASSLTSGGAYNEQFF.